Listed below are T cell receptor beta chains from one sample, sequenced in a study of blood T cell repertoires in COVID-19. Produced via immunoSEQ multiplex PCR; TCRdb's table is partial and in-frame only. The data contain approximately 270,000 clones, about 85% of them singletons. Sample: peripheral blood. These receptors originate from a human donor with COVID-19, enrolled during active disease. The donor label of this sample is uncertain. The CDR3 runs from the conserved cysteine through the conserved F or W. A D gene is named only where the DNA matches it firmly. Clone size appears in some rows only: once, few, many, or a class for an expanded clone.

CDR3,DNA,D,V,size,J
CASSALGLPGLASYNEQFF,TGTGCCAGCAGCGCATTAGGACTCCCGGGACTAGCTTCCTACAATGAGCAGTTCTTC,TRBD2,TRBV7-6,NA,TRBJ2-1
CASSPAGGESYEQYF,TGTGCCAGCAGTCCCGCGGGCGGTGAGTCCTACGAGCAGTACTTC,NA,TRBV27,NA,TRBJ2-7
CASSPEQTGELFF,TGTGCCAGCTCACCAGAACAGACCGGGGAGCTGTTTTTT,NA,TRBV18,once,TRBJ2-2
CATEESSYNEQFF,TGTGCCACCGAGGAGAGCTCCTACAATGAGCAGTTCTTC,NA,TRBV24-1,NA,TRBJ2-1
CASSRQDPSTGELFF,TGCGCCAGCAGTCGACAGGACCCGAGCACCGGGGAGCTGTTTTTT,NA,TRBV10-1,NA,TRBJ2-2
CASGRTGGFETQYF,TGTGCCAGCGGCCGGACAGGGGGCTTTGAGACCCAGTACTTC,TRBD1,TRBV25-1,NA,TRBJ2-5
CASSFGQGTEAFF,TGTGCCAGCAGCTTCGGACAGGGGACTGAAGCTTTCTTT,TRBD1,TRBV11-2,NA,TRBJ1-1
CASSQVPGKYGYTF,TGCGCCAGCAGCCAAGTTCCAGGGAAGTATGGCTACACCTTC,NA,TRBV4-1,NA,TRBJ1-2
CASSLAPQSYNEQFF,TGTGCCAGCAGCTTGGCCCCCCAGTCCTACAATGAGCAGTTCTTC,NA,TRBV5-4,once,TRBJ2-1
CASSLVGKPGGAFF,TGTGCCAGCAGCTTAGTGGGCAAACCCGGGGGAGCTTTCTTT,NA,TRBV11-2,NA,TRBJ1-1
CASSVETGVNTEAFF,TGTGCCAGTAGCGTAGAGACAGGGGTTAACACTGAAGCTTTCTTT,TRBD1,TRBV9,NA,TRBJ1-1
CASTLQGANTGELFF,TGTGCCAGTACCCTCCAGGGCGCGAACACCGGGGAGCTGTTTTTT,NA,TRBV19,NA,TRBJ2-2
CASSQGQGVDTEAFF,TGCGCCAGCAGCCAAGGGCAGGGTGTCGACACTGAAGCTTTCTTT,NA,TRBV4-3,NA,TRBJ1-1
CASREGLAGGYNEQFF,TGTGCCAGTAGGGAGGGCCTAGCGGGGGGCTACAATGAGCAGTTCTTC,TRBD2,TRBV28,NA,TRBJ2-1
CASSSQPTGRGTGELFF,TGCGCCAGCAGCTCGCAACCGACAGGGAGAGGAACCGGGGAGCTGTTTTTT,TRBD1,TRBV5-1,NA,TRBJ2-2
CASSRLKTSGQETQYF,TGTGCCAGCAGCCGCTTGAAGACTAGCGGCCAAGAGACCCAGTACTTC,TRBD2,TRBV28,NA,TRBJ2-5
CAWRVAYEQYF,TGTGCCTGGAGAGTAGCCTACGAGCAGTACTTC,NA,TRBV30,NA,TRBJ2-7
CASSYSAPLDQPQHF,TGTGCCAGCAGTTACTCTGCGCCCTTAGATCAGCCCCAGCATTTT,NA,TRBV6-6,NA,TRBJ1-5
CASSFSTSATDTQYF,TGTGCCAGCAGTTTTTCGACTAGCGCCACAGATACGCAGTATTTT,TRBD2,TRBV9,NA,TRBJ2-3
CASSPGQGFQPQHF,TGTGCCAGCAGCCCGGGCCAGGGATTTCAGCCCCAGCATTTT,NA,TRBV3-1/TRBV3-2,NA,TRBJ1-5
CASTGQGGGTQYF,TGTGCCAGCACTGGACAGGGCGGGGGGACCCAGTACTTC,NA,TRBV19,NA,TRBJ2-5
CASSRQGNYGYTF,TGTGCCAGCAGTCGACAGGGAAACTATGGCTACACCTTC,TRBD1,TRBV28,once,TRBJ1-2
CACRLMGGSRQETQYF,TGTGCCTGCCGACTGATGGGGGGAAGTAGGCAAGAGACCCAGTACTTC,NA,TRBV30,NA,TRBJ2-5
CASSVGPQGGVPASYNEQFF,TGTGCCAGCAGCGTAGGTCCCCAAGGGGGAGTGCCGGCCTCCTACAATGAGCAGTTCTTC,NA,TRBV9,NA,TRBJ2-1
CASSYGLNLNTEAFF,TGTGCCAGCAGTTACGGACTAAATTTGAACACTGAAGCTTTCTTT,NA,TRBV6-2/TRBV6-3,NA,TRBJ1-1
CASSQTGSLRAFF,TGTGCCAGCAGCCAAACAGGGAGTTTACGAGCTTTCTTT,NA,TRBV3-1/TRBV3-2,NA,TRBJ1-1
CASSRPRKNTEAFF,TGTGCCAGTAGCCGCCCCAGAAAGAACACTGAAGCTTTCTTT,NA,TRBV19,NA,TRBJ1-1
CASSFDLNTEAFF,TGTGCCAGCAGCTTCGACTTGAACACTGAAGCTTTCTTT,NA,TRBV7-9,NA,TRBJ1-1
CASSQTGIRDFYGYTF,TGCGCCAGCAGCCAGACAGGGATACGGGACTTCTATGGCTACACCTTC,TRBD1,TRBV4-3,NA,TRBJ1-2
CASSQDGGFTDTQYF,TGTGCCAGCAGCCAAGATGGAGGGTTCACAGATACGCAGTATTTT,NA,TRBV3-1/TRBV3-2,NA,TRBJ2-3
CASRPTGPSGYTF,TGTGCCAGCAGGCCGACAGGGCCCAGTGGCTACACCTTC,TRBD1,TRBV12-3/TRBV12-4,NA,TRBJ1-2
CSVDTSGRGAGELFF,TGCAGCGTTGATACTAGCGGGAGGGGGGCCGGGGAGCTGTTTTTT,TRBD2,TRBV29-1,NA,TRBJ2-2
CASSQFGSKNTEAFF,TGCGCCAGCAGTCAATTCGGGAGCAAGAACACTGAAGCTTTCTTT,NA,TRBV23-1,NA,TRBJ1-1
CASSAYSNQPQHF,TGTGCCAGTAGCGCCTATAGCAATCAGCCCCAGCATTTT,NA,TRBV19,NA,TRBJ1-5
CASSQDPGSNQPQHF,TGTGCCAGCAGCCAAGATCCAGGGAGCAATCAGCCCCAGCATTTT,NA,TRBV3-1/TRBV3-2,NA,TRBJ1-5
CASTDKNTEAFF,TGTGCCAGCACGGACAAGAACACTGAAGCTTTCTTT,NA,TRBV25-1,NA,TRBJ1-1
CASSPRTGFNPRNSPLHF,TGTGCCAGCAGCCCCCGGACAGGTTTCAATCCGAGAAATTCACCCCTCCACTTT,NA,TRBV21-1,NA,TRBJ1-6
CASSIQGAYEQYF,TGTGCCAGTAGTATTCAGGGGGCCTACGAGCAGTACTTC,TRBD1,TRBV19,NA,TRBJ2-7
CASRAGGADTQYF,TGTGCCAGCAGAGCAGGGGGCGCAGATACGCAGTATTTT,TRBD1,TRBV5-8,NA,TRBJ2-3
CASSQGAGLNEKLFF,TGTGCCAGCAGCCAAGGGGCCGGCCTTAATGAAAAACTGTTTTTT,NA,TRBV3-1/TRBV3-2,once,TRBJ1-4
CASSPRTGGIDTQYF,TGTGCCAGCTCACCACGGACAGGGGGCATAGATACGCAGTATTTT,TRBD1,TRBV18,NA,TRBJ2-3
CASKFSGTDNSPLHF,TGTGCCAGCAAATTCTCCGGGACAGATAATTCACCCCTCCACTTT,TRBD1,TRBV7-3,NA,TRBJ1-6
CASSIAGTSGRGQFF,TGTGCCAGCAGCATAGCCGGGACTAGCGGTCGAGGACAGTTCTTC,TRBD2,TRBV27,NA,TRBJ2-1
CASSHPFPGQEDNEQFF,TGTGCCAGCAGCCACCCGTTCCCGGGACAGGAGGACAATGAGCAGTTCTTC,TRBD1,TRBV3-1/TRBV3-2,NA,TRBJ2-1
CASSVTWGAAYTEAFF,TGTGCCAGCAGCGTAACTTGGGGAGCAGCCTACACTGAAGCTTTCTTT,NA,TRBV9,NA,TRBJ1-1
CASSHRVPNEQFF,TGTGCCAGCAGTCACCGGGTTCCAAATGAGCAGTTCTTC,NA,TRBV6-5,NA,TRBJ2-1
CASSLSRGYAGELFF,TGTGCCAGCAGCCTAAGCCGGGGGTATGCCGGGGAGCTGTTTTTT,NA,TRBV6-2/TRBV6-3,once,TRBJ2-2
CASTPRRDRPSGANVLTF,TGTGCCAGCACCCCGAGGCGGGACCGTCCCTCTGGGGCCAACGTCCTGACTTTC,NA,TRBV7-8,NA,TRBJ2-6
CASTGGRTGFEDTQYF,TGTGCCAGCACCGGAGGCCGGACAGGGTTTGAGGATACGCAGTATTTT,TRBD1,TRBV5-5,few,TRBJ2-3
CASSSKTGSDIQYF,TGTGCCAGCAGCTCCAAGACAGGTTCGGACATTCAGTACTTC,NA,TRBV11-1,once,TRBJ2-4
CASSPTLQGARGEKLFF,TGTGCCAGCAGTCCAACCCTACAGGGGGCGCGGGGTGAAAAACTGTTTTTT,TRBD1,TRBV27,NA,TRBJ1-4
CASSPAGQGAFNEQFF,TGTGCCAGCAGTCCTGCTGGGCAGGGGGCGTTTAATGAGCAGTTCTTC,TRBD1,TRBV28,NA,TRBJ2-1